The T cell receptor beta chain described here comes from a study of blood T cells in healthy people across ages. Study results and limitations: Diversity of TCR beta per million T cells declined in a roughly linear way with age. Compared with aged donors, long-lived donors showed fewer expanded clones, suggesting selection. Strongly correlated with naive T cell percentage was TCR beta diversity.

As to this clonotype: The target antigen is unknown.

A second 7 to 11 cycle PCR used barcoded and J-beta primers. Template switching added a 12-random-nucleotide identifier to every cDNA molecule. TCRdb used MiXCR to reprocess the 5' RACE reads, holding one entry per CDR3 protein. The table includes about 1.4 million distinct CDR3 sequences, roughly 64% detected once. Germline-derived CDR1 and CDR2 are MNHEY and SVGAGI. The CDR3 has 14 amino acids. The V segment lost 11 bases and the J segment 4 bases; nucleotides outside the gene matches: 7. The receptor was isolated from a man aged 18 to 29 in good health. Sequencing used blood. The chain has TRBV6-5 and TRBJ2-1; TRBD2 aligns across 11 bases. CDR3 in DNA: TGTGCCGGCACCGGGACTAGCGGATACAATGAGCAGTTCTTC. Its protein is CAGTGTSGYNEQFF.